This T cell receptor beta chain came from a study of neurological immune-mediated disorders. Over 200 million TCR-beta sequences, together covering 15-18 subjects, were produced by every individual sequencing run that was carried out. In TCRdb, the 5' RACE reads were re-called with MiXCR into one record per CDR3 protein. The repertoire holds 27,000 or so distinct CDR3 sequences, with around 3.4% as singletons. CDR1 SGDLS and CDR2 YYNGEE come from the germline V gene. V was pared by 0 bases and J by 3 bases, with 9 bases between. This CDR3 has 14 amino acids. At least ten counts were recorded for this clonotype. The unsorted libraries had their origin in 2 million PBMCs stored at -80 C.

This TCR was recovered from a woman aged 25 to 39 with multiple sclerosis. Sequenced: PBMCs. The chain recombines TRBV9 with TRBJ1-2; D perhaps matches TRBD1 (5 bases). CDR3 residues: CASSVAGQHYGYTF. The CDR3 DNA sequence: TGTGCCAGCAGCGTAGCTGGACAACACTATGGCTACACCTTC.